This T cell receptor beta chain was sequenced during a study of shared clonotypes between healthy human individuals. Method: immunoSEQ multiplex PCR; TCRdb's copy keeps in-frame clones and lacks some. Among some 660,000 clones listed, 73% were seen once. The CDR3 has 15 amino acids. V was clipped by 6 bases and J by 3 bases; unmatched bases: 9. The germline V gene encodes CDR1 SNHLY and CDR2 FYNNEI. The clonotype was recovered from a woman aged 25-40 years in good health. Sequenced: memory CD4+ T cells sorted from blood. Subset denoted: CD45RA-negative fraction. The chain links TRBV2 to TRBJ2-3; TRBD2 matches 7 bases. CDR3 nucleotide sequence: TGTGCCAGCAGGTGGCGCGGGAGAAGGACAGATACGCAGTATTTT. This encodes CASRWRGRRTDTQYF.